This T cell receptor beta chain emerged from a study of TIL therapy for anti-PD-1-resistant metastatic lung cancer. Study summary: Tumor harvest preceded PD-1/PD-L1 blockade, followed by nivolumab treatment. By whole-exome sequencing, median non-synonymous tumor mutation burden was less than 1.8 mutations per megabase.

Sequencing used immunoSEQ v3. Survey-level samples got 1.5 million to 2.5 million read pairs; deep-level samples got roughly 5-6.5 million. Libraries were prepared by immunoSEQ multiplex PCR; TCRdb keeps only in-frame clonotypes and omits some of them. The table lists some 60,000 clones, about 69% of them singletons. Time point meaning: pre-treatment sample, taken before nivolumab and TIL therapy. V dropped 2 bases and J dropped 6; count of bases not matched to a gene: 10. This CDR3 is 17 amino acids long. Germline CDR1 reads MGHRA; CDR2 reads YSYEKL. This rearrangement joins TRBV4-1 to TRBJ1-6; TRBD1 matches at 7 bases. Sequenced material: blood, taken at baseline. The receptor's source is a person aged 25 to 79 with non-small cell lung cancer. This CDR3 is CASSQSAGGGRNSPLHF. CDR3 DNA: TGCGCCAGCAGCCAATCAGCAGGGGGAGGTCGTAATTCACCCCTCCACTTT.